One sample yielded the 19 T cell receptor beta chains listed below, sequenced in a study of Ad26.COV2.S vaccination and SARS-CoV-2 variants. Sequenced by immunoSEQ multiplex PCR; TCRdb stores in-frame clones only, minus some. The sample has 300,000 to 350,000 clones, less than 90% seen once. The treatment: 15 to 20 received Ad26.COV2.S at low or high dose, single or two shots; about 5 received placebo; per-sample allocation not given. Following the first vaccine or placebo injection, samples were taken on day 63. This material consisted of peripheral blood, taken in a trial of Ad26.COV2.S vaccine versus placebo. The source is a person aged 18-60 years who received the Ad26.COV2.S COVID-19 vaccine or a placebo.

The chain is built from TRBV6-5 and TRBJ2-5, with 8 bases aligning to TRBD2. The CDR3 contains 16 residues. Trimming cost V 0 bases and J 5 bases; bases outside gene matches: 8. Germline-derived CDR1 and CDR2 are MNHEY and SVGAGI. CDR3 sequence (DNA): TGTGCCAGCAGTTACTCGAGGACGGGGGGGCCGGAGACCCAGTACTTC. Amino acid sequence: CASSYSRTGGPETQYF.

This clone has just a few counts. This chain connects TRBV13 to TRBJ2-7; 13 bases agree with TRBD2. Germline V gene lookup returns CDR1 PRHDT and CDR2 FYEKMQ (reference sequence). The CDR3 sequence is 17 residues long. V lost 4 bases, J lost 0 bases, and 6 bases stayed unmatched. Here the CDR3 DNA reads TGTGCCAGCAGCTCCGGGACTAGCGGGGCCTTCTCCTACGAGCAGTACTTC. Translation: CASSSGTSGAFSYEQYF.

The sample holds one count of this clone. CDR3 DNA: TGTGCCAGCAATACCCCCACCGGGGAGCTGTTTTTT. It yields the protein CASNTPTGELFF. J is TRBJ2-2 and V is TRBV28, with D unclear. The CDR3 runs 12 residues. V was clipped by 7 bases and J by 4 bases, with 7 bases between them. The germline CDR1 and CDR2 sequences are MDHEN and SYDVKM. The full variable domain, rest sourced from reference TRBV28 and TRBJ2-2, is DVKVTQSSRYLVKRTGEKVFLECVQDMDHENMFWYRQDPGLGLRLIYFSYDVKMKEKGDIPEGYSVSREKKERFSLILESASTNQTSMYLCASNTPTGELFFGEGSRLTVL.

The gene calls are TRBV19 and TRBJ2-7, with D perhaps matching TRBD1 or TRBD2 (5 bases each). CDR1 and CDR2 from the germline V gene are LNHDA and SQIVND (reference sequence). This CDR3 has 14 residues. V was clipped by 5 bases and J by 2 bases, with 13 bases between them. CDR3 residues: CASSPPGDPYEQYF. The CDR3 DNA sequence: TGTGCCAGTAGTCCCCCCGGGGACCCCTACGAGCAGTACTTC.

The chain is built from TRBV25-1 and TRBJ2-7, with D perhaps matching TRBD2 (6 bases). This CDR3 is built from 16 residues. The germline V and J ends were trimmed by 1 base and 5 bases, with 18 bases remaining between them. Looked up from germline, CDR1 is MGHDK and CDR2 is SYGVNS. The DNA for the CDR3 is TGTGCCAGCAGTGAATGGGGGGTCGGGGGTAAGAACGAGCAGTACTTC. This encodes CASSEWGVGGKNEQYF.

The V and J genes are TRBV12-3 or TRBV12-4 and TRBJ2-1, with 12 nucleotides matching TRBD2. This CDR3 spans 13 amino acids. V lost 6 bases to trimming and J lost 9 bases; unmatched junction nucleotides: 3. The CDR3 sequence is CASRTSGSAEQFF. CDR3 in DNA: TGTGCCAGCAGGACTAGCGGGAGCGCTGAGCAGTTCTTC.

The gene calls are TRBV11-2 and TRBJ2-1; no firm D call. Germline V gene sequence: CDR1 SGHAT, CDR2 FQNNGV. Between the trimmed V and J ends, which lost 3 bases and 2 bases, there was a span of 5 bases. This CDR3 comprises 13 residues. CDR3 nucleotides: TGTGCCAGCAGCTTGCAGACCTACAATGAGCAGTTCTTC. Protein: CASSLQTYNEQFF.

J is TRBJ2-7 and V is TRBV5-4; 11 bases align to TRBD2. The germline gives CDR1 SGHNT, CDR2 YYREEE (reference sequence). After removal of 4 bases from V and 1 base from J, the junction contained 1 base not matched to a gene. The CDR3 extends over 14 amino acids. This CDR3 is CASSVAGGSYEQYF. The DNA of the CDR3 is TGTGCCAGCAGCGTAGCGGGGGGGTCCTACGAGCAGTACTTC.

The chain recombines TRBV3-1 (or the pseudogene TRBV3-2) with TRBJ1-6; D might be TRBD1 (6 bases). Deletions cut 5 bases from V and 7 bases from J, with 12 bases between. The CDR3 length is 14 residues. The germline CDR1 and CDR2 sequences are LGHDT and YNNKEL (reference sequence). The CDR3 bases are TGTGCCAGCAGCTCAACAGGGATCAATTCACCCCTCCACTTT. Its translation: CASSSTGINSPLHF.

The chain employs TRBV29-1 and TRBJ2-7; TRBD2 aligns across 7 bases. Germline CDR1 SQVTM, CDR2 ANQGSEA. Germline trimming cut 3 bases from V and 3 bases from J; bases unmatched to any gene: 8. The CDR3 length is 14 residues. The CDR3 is CSVEFGPSGYEQYF. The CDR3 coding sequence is TGCAGCGTTGAGTTTGGTCCTAGCGGCTACGAGCAGTACTTC.

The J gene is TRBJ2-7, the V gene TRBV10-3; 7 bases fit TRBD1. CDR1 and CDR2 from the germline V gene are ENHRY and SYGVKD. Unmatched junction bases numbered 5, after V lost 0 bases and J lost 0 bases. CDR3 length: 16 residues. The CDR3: CAISESQTGNSYEQYF. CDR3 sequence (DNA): TGTGCCATCAGTGAGTCTCAGACAGGGAACTCCTACGAGCAGTACTTC.

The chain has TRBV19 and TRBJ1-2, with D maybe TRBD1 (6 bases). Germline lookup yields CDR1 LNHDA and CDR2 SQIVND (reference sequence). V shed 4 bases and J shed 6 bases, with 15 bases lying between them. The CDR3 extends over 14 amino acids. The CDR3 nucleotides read TGTGCCAGTAGTACCCGACAGGAGGCAAATGGCTACACCTTC. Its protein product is CASSTRQEANGYTF.

CDR3 in DNA: TGTGCCAGCAGCTTGGGGGGACAGTCTAGCACAGATACGCAGTATTTT. It translates to CASSLGGQSSTDTQYF. The chain employs TRBV5-4 and TRBJ2-3, with 7 bases that match TRBD1. CDR1 and CDR2 (germline): SGHNT, YYREEE (reference sequence). J was trimmed by 0 bases and V by 0 bases; bases with no gene match: 4. This CDR3 contains 16 residues.

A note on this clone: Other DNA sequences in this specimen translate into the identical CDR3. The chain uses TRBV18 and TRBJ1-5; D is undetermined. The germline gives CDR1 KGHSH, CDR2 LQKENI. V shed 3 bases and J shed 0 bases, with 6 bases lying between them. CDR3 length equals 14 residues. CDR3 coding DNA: TGTGCCAGCTCACCGGTTGATAGCAATCAGCCCCAGCATTTT. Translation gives CASSPVDSNQPQHF.

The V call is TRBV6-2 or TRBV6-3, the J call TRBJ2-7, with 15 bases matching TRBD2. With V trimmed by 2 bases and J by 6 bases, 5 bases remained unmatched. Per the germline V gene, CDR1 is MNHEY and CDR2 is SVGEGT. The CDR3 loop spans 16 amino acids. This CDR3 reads CASSYAGTSGRPEQYF. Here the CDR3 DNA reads TGTGCCAGCAGTTACGCCGGGACTAGCGGGAGGCCCGAGCAGTACTTC.

The CDR3 DNA follows: TGTGCCAGCAGTGGAAAGGACATGAACACTGAAGCTTTCTTT. Translating it yields CASSGKDMNTEAFF. The chain couples TRBV2 to TRBJ1-1, with D possibly being TRBD1 (5 bases). Trimming removed 4 bases at V and 0 bases at J, with 9 bases between. CDR1 is SNHLY and CDR2 is FYNNEI in the germline V gene. This CDR3 contains 14 residues.

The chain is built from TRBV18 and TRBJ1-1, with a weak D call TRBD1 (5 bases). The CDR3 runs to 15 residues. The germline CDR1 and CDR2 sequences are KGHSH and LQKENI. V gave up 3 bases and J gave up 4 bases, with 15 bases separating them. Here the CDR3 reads CASSPSTGGGTEAFF. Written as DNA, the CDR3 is TGTGCCAGCTCACCGAGTACCGGGGGAGGCACTGAAGCTTTCTTT. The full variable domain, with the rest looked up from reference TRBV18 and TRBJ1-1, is NAGVMQNPRHLVRRRGQEARLRCSPMKGHSHVYWYRQLPEEGLKFMVYLQKENIIDESGMPKERFSAEFPKEGPSILRIQQVVRGDSAAYFCASSPSTGGGTEAFFGQGTRLTVV.

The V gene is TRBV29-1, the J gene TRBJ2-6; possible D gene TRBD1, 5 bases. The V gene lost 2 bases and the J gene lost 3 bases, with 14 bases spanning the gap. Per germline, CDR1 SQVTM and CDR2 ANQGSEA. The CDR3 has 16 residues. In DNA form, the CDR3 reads TGCAGCGTTGAACTCTCAGAAGGGGTTGGGGCCAACGTCCTGACTTTC. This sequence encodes CSVELSEGVGANVLTF.

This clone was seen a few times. This CDR3 is CASSQGRAEKLFF. CDR3 nucleotide sequence: TGCGCCAGCAGCCAAGGCAGGGCTGAAAAACTGTTTTTT. The V gene is TRBV4-1, the J gene TRBJ1-4; tentative D call: TRBD1 (5 bases). The CDR3 extends over 13 amino acids. Between the trimmed V and J ends, which lost 1 base and 7 bases, there was a span of 7 bases. The germline gives CDR1 MGHRA, CDR2 YSYEKL.